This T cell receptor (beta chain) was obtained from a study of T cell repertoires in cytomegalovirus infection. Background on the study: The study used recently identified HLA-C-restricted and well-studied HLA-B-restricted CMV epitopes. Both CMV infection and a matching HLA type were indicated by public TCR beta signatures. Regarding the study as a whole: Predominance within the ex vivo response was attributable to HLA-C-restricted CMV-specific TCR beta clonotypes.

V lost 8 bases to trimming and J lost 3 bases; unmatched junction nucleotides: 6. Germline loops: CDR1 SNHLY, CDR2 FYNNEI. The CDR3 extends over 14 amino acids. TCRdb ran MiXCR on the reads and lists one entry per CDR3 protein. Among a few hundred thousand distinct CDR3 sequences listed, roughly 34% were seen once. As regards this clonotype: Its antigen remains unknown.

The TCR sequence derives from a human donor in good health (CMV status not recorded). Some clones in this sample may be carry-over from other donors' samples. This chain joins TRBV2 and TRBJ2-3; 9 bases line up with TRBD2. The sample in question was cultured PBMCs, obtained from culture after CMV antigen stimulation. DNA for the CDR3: TGTGCCAGCGGATGGACTAGCGCTACAGATACGCAGTATTTT. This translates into CASGWTSATDTQYF.